The entry below gives a single T cell receptor (beta chain) sequence along with its context. The sample originates from a study of blood T cell repertoires in COVID-19. Study-wide context: In each case, the material was cDNA or gDNA derived from T cells, B-cell-depleted T cells, or PBMCs.

In the study's own analysis: Cell counts per sample came from amplifying reference gene primers. TCRdb keeps only in-frame clones here, not all; method: immunoSEQ multiplex PCR. The V and J calls and clone size are taken from that table; D and trimming were inferred from the DNA. The table includes about 270,000 clones, about 83% detected once. The length of the CDR3 is 14 residues. Sequenced material: peripheral blood. This clonotype was sampled from a man aged 80 or over with acute or convalescent COVID-19. The rearrangement joins TRBV21-1 to TRBJ1-4; the D call in the table, TRBD1, was not verified against the DNA. TRBV21-1 is a documented pseudogene. CDR3 sequence: CASSKGQMNEKLFF. DNA of the CDR3: TGTGCCAGCAGCAAAGGACAGATGAATGAAAAACTGTTTTTT.